This TCR beta chain derives from a study of T-cell memory formation after mild COVID-19. Using constant-segment primers, 5'RACE produced TCR alpha and TCR beta cDNA libraries carrying sample barcodes and UMIs. TCRdb re-derived calls from the 5' RACE reads in MiXCR, one entry per CDR3 protein. The data contain 500,000 to 600,000 distinct CDR3 sequences, roughly 18% of them singletons. The study's findings and limits: Second-wave clones peaking on day 37 lacked confirmed SARS-CoV-2 specificity. Contracting clones from day 15 to 85 had balanced CD4/CD8; later expanders favoured CD4+. Pre-infection memory already had some responding clones, implying cross-reactive memory joined.

Germline V gene sequence: CDR1 SEHNR, CDR2 FQNEAQ (reference sequence). The J segment lost 5 bases and the V segment lost 0 bases, leaving 17 bases of the junction unmatched. This CDR3 spans 19 amino acids. This clonotype was observed a handful of times. The antigen remains undetermined. This sequence was found in an adult woman who had mild COVID-19 (a few samples of this study predate the infection). Cell type and time point are not known. The chain employs TRBV7-9 and TRBJ2-5; TRBD1 matches at 8 bases. Specimen: PBMCs or a T cell subset sorted from them (not recorded which). The CDR3 DNA follows: TGTGCCAGCAGCTTAGCCGCGACGAGTGGACAGGGTCCAAGGGAGACCCAGTACTTC. This translates into CASSLAATSGQGPRETQYF.